This is a list of T cell receptor beta chains from one sample in a study of blood T cell repertoires in COVID-19. Clones were read by immunoSEQ multiplex PCR, and TCRdb kept only the in-frame ones, dropping some. The data hold approximately 300,000 clones, with roughly 88% observed a single time. The sample taken for sequencing was peripheral blood. The receptors were sampled from a woman aged 45-60 years with acute or convalescent COVID-19. CDR3s leave out the opening cysteine and the closing phenylalanine or tryptophan. A D gene is named only where the DNA matches it firmly.

J gene,V gene,D gene,CDR3 protein
TRBJ1-2,TRBV6-1,.,ASSEVRGGYT
TRBJ2-7,TRBV6-6,.,ASWEGAIYEQY
TRBJ2-1,TRBV7-3,TRBD2,ASSLRGGTSARNEQF
TRBJ1-4,TRBV9,TRBD1,ASSVGTGLGNEKLF
TRBJ2-5,TRBV29-1,TRBD1,SVQGSLGETQY
TRBJ2-3,TRBV30,TRBD2,AWTSGRYDTQY
TRBJ1-6,TRBV6-6,.,ASSYKAGDWGSPLH
TRBJ2-1,TRBV10-3,.,AISESRQGGYNEQF
TRBJ1-1,TRBV28,.,ASSLETDTEAF
TRBJ1-5,TRBV28,.,ASGRGRRFNQPQH
TRBJ2-3,TRBV2,.,ASSGRTTISTDTQY
TRBJ2-5,TRBV25-1,TRBD2,ASLLESGIVETQY
TRBJ1-4,TRBV9,.,ASSAIGGVGEKLF
TRBJ2-2,TRBV4-3,.,ASSQEPGERELF
TRBJ1-5,TRBV7-9,.,ASSQGRNQPQH
TRBJ1-5,TRBV18,.,ASSQQGNQPQH
TRBJ2-1,TRBV5-4,TRBD2,ASSPGLVLANEQF
TRBJ1-5,TRBV19,.,ASSIRKGMGQPQH
TRBJ2-3,TRBV7-6,TRBD1,ASSSQRTGPGTDTQY
TRBJ1-6,TRBV5-4,.,ASSFLGRGNSPLH
TRBJ2-3,TRBV18,.,ASSSGSLDTQY
TRBJ2-7,TRBV3-1/TRBV3-2,TRBD2,ASSHSGSSYEQY
TRBJ2-5,TRBV5-1,TRBD1,ASSPGMDRFRKLETQY
TRBJ1-5,TRBV7-9,.,ASSLAFRRGWSNQPQH
TRBJ1-2,TRBV2,.,ASRFSDSYGYT
TRBJ2-7,TRBV19,.,ASSISGGSSYEQY
TRBJ1-5,TRBV19,.,ASSIAGRVTPQH
TRBJ1-1,TRBV5-1,TRBD1,ASSTTGGSTEAF
TRBJ1-5,TRBV30,.,AWSVREYGSNQPQH
TRBJ2-5,TRBV19,TRBD2,ASSPLAGGPGETQY
TRBJ1-6,TRBV7-9,.,ASSKSGENSPLH
TRBJ2-7,TRBV6-4,TRBD1,ASSEGTGPSYEQY
TRBJ1-4,TRBV6-2/TRBV6-3,.,ASSDRFGQGI
TRBJ2-7,TRBV7-8,TRBD2,ATATSGSSYEQY
TRBJ2-1,TRBV7-3,.,ASSLGGHNEQF
TRBJ2-1,TRBV28,.,ASSLSGSHNEQF
TRBJ1-2,TRBV28,.,ASSSYYGYT
TRBJ2-1,TRBV24-1,.,ATSDGTRQEQF
TRBJ1-1,TRBV6-6,.,ASSSPVPAF
TRBJ1-4,TRBV19,.,ASSIWQANEKLF
TRBJ2-7,TRBV7-2,.,ASSLVSSRRSSYEQY
TRBJ2-7,TRBV4-1,TRBD1,ASSQDRWTGGYEQY
TRBJ2-1,TRBV28,.,ASSLGDSRVTYNEQF